This T cell receptor beta chain originates from a study of blood T cell repertoires in COVID-19. Clones were read by immunoSEQ multiplex PCR, and TCRdb kept only the in-frame ones, dropping some. The repertoire consists of about 200,000 clones, with roughly 80% occurring once and the leading ten covering approximately 6%. The length of the CDR3 is 14 residues. V was clipped by 3 bases and J by 0 bases, with 6 bases between them. The V gene's germline CDR1 is KGHSY and CDR2 FQNENV. The source material was peripheral blood. The J gene is TRBJ2-1, the V gene TRBV16; unclear D gene. The source of this sequence is a woman in her 70s with acute or convalescent COVID-19. The CDR3: CASSHTYSYNEQFF. CDR3 bases: TGTGCCAGCAGCCATACCTACTCCTACAATGAGCAGTTCTTC.